This T cell receptor (beta chain) was obtained from a study of early T cells in non-severe SARS-CoV-2 infection. TCRdb re-derived calls from the 5' RACE reads in MiXCR, one entry per CDR3 protein. The profile covers about 77,000 distinct CDR3 sequences, with 16% appearing a single time and about 3% taken by the ten largest. Trimming took 6 bases from V and 5 from J; bases not matched to a gene: 8. The germline V gene has CDR1 KGHSH and CDR2 LQKENI. The CDR3 runs to 14 residues. This clonotype was detected many times. The sequenced sample consisted of whole blood. This TCR derives from an adult who was a healthcare worker with PCR-confirmed SARS-CoV-2 infection or an uninfected control (not recorded which). This chain uses TRBV18 with TRBJ1-1; 8 positions match TRBD1. The CDR3 sequence is CASSRQGANTEAFF. CDR3 sequence (DNA): TGTGCCAGCTCGCGGCAGGGGGCTAATACTGAAGCTTTCTTT.